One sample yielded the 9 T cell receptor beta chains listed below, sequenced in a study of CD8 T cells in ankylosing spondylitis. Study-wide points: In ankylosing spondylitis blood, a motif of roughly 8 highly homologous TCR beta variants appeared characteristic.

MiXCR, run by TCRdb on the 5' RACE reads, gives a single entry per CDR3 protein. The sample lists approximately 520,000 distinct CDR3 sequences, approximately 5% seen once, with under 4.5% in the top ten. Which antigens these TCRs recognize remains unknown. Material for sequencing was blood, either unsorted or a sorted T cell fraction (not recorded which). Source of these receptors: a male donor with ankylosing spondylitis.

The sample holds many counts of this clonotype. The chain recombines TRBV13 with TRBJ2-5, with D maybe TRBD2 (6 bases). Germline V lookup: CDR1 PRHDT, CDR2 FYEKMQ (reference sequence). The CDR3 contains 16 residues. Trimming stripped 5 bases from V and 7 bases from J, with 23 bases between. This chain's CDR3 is CASSLQGGLTPGTQYF. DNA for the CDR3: TGTGCCAGCAGCCTCCAGGGAGGACTCACCCCGGGGACCCAGTACTTC. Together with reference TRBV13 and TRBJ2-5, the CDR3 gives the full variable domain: AAGVIQSPRHLIKEKRETATLKCYPIPRHDTVYWYQQGPGQDPQFLISFYEKMQSDKGSIPDRFSAQQFSDYHSELNMSSLELGDSALYFCASSLQGGLTPGTQYFGPGTRLLVL.

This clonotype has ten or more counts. CDR3 region: CASIDRRGYTF. CDR3 in DNA: TGTGCCAGCATCGATCGGAGAGGCTACACCTTC. The genes are TRBV7-9 and TRBJ1-2; D unclear. CDR3 length equals 11 residues. Deletions cut 7 bases from V and 8 bases from J, with 11 bases between. In germline, CDR1 is SEHNR, CDR2 FQNEAQ (reference sequence).

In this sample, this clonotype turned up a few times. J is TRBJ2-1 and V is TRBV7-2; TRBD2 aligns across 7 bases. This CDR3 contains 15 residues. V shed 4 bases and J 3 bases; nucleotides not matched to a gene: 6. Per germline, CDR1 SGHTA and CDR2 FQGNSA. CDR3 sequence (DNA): TGTGCCAGCAGCTCCCAGGGCGGGGGCTACAATGAGCAGTTCTTC. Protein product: CASSSQGGGYNEQFF. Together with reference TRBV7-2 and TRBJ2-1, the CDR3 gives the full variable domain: GAGVSQSPSNKVTEKGKDVELRCDPISGHTALYWYRQSLGQGLEFLIYFQGNSAPDKSGLPSDRFSAERTGGSVSTLTIQRTQQEDSAVYLCASSSQGGGYNEQFFGPGTRLTVL.

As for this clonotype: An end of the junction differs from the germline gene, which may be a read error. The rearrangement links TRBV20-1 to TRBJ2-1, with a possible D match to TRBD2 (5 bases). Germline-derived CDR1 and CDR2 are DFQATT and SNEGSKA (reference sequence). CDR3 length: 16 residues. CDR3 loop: CCARDLTASTYNEQFF. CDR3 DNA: TGCTGTGCTAGAGATTTGACGGCTAGCACGTACAATGAGCAGTTCTTC.

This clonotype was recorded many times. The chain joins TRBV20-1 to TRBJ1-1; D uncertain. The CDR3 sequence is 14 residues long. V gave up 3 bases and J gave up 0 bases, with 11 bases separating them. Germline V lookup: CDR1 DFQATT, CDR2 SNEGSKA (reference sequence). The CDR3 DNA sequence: TGCAGTGCTAGCGTCCGAAGACTGAACACTGAAGCTTTCTTT. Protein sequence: CSASVRRLNTEAFF.

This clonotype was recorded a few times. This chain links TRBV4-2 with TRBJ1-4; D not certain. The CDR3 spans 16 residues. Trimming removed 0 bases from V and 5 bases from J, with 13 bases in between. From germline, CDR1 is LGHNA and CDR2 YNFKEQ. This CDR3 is CASSQDPGRLNEKLFF. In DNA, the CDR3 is TGTGCCAGCAGCCAAGATCCAGGCAGACTAAATGAAAAACTGTTTTTT.

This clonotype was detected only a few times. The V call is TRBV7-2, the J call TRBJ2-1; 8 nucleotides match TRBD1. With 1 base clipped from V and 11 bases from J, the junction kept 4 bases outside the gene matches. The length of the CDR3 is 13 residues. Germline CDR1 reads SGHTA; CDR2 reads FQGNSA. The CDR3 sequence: CASSLGPGGQQFF. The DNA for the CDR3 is TGTGCCAGCAGCTTAGGCCCAGGGGGCCAGCAGTTCTTC.

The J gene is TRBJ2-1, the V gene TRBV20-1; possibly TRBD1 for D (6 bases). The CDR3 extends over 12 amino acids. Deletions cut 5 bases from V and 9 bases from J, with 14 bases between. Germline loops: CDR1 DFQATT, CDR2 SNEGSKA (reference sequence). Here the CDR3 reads CSASTGGGEQFF. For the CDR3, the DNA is TGCAGTGCTTCCACTGGGGGCGGTGAGCAGTTCTTC.

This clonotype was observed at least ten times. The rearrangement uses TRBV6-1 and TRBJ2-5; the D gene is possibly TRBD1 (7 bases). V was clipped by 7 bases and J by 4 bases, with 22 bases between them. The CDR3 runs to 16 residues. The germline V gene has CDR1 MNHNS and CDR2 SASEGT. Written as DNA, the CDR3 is TGTGCCAGCACTAGAGTTCAGGGGGGCGGGTTAGAGACCCAGTACTTC. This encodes CASTRVQGGGLETQYF.